This passage covers 32 T cell receptor beta chains from one sample sequenced in a study of T cells in Graves' hyperthyroidism and ophthalmopathy. Amplified TCR beta CDR3 regions derived from RNA transcripts. HTBI primers were used for first-round RT-PCR of the TCR CDR3. MiXCR, applied by TCRdb to the multiplex PCR reads, yields one record per CDR3 protein. The sample carries over 700,000 distinct CDR3 sequences, roughly a third recorded once. The specimen sequenced was blood. These receptors originate from a woman aged 35 to 49 with Graves' hyperthyroidism.

The table lists this clonotype with many counts. The V and J genes are TRBV7-9 and TRBJ2-7, with a weak D call TRBD1 (7 bases). From germline, CDR1 is SEHNR and CDR2 FQNEAQ (reference sequence). Deletions cut 7 bases from V and 5 bases from J, with 18 bases between. This CDR3 contains 14 residues. The CDR3: CASTESGGGDEQYF. CDR3 in DNA: TGTGCCAGCACCGAGAGCGGAGGGGGCGACGAGCAGTACTTC.

This clonotype was found a few times. The chain couples TRBV29-1 to TRBJ1-1, with 10 nucleotides matching TRBD1. The CDR3 covers 14 residues. Germline V lookup: CDR1 SQVTM, CDR2 ANQGSEA. After removal of 7 bases from V and 0 bases from J, the junction contained 5 bases not matched to a gene. CDR3 sequence reads: CSETGGPLNTEAFF. CDR3 bases: TGCAGCGAGACAGGGGGCCCCTTGAACACTGAAGCTTTCTTT.

This clonotype was counted ten times or more. The rearrangement links TRBV9 to TRBJ1-5; D ambiguous. The V gene lost 4 bases and the J gene lost 0 bases, with 20 bases spanning the gap. This CDR3 has 18 amino acids. Looked up from germline, CDR1 is SGDLS and CDR2 is YYNGEE. CDR3 sequence: CASSPPHDTADSNQPQHF. The CDR3 DNA follows: TGTGCCAGCAGCCCCCCCCACGACACGGCGGATAGCAATCAGCCCCAGCATTTT.

Comments on this clonotype: A read error may explain this, as a much larger clone is one base away. V usage is TRBV7-2 and J usage is TRBJ2-5; D is unclear. The CDR3 has 14 residues. Germline V gene lookup returns CDR1 SGHTA and CDR2 FQGNSA. DNA for the CDR3: TGTGCCAGCAGCTTTAATGGAGCGAAAGAGACCCGGTACTTC. Its translation: CASSFNGAKETRYF.

This clonotype turned up a few times. The rearrangement uses TRBV19 and TRBJ2-7; a possible D gene is TRBD2 (5 bases). This CDR3 has 14 amino acids. V shed 6 bases and J shed 2 bases, with 14 bases lying between them. Per the germline V gene, CDR1 is LNHDA and CDR2 is SQIVND (reference sequence). For the CDR3, the DNA is TGTGCCAGTAGCCAAGGACTGCCAACCTACGAGCAGTACTTC. Translating gives CASSQGLPTYEQYF.

At least ten counts were recorded for this clonotype. The rearrangement joins TRBV19 to TRBJ1-1; D may be TRBD1 (5 bases). CDR1 is LNHDA and CDR2 is SQIVND in the germline V gene (reference sequence). CDR3 length: 14 amino acids. Trimming took off 9 bases at V and 3 bases at J, with 17 bases between the two ends. The CDR3 DNA is TGTGCCAGCGGCTACCCAGGGTCCGACACTGAAGCTTTCTTT. It encodes CASGYPGSDTEAFF.

This clonotype occurred many times. The CDR3 coding sequence is TGCAGCGTTGAAGGTCATCAGAGCACCGGGGAGCTGTTTTTT. Protein product: CSVEGHQSTGELFF. This rearrangement joins TRBV29-1 to TRBJ2-2; D gene uncertain. Deletions cut 1 base from V and 4 bases from J, with 10 bases between. Germline assignment: CDR1 SQVTM and CDR2 ANQGSEA. The CDR3 is made up of 14 amino acids.

This clonotype was seen many times. The gene calls are TRBV12-3 or TRBV12-4 and TRBJ1-6; the match to TRBD1 covers 10 bases. CDR3 length equals 13 residues. J was trimmed by 9 bases and V by 4 bases; bases with no gene match: 0. The CDR3 DNA sequence: TGTGCCAGCAGTTGGACAGGGGGTTCACCCCTCCACTTT. Encoded protein: CASSWTGGSPLHF.

The rearrangement uses TRBV7-9 and TRBJ1-4; 8 positions match TRBD1. The V gene's germline CDR1 is SEHNR and CDR2 FQNEAQ (reference sequence). With V trimmed by 7 bases and J by 6 bases, 7 bases remained unmatched. CDR3 length: 14 residues. CDR3 nucleotides: TGTGCCAGCACCCAGGGGGCAGCCGATGAAAAACTGTTTTTT. This encodes CASTQGAADEKLFF. Full variable domain (missing parts from reference TRBV7-9 and TRBJ1-4): DTGVSQNPRHKITKRGQNVTFRCDPISEHNRLYWYRQTLGQGPEFLTYFQNEAQLEKSRLLSDRFSAERPKGSFSTLEIQRTEQGDSAMYLCASTQGAADEKLFFGSGTQLSVL.

In this sample, this clonotype turned up a few times. This chain uses TRBV7-3 with TRBJ1-1, with D perhaps matching TRBD1 (5 bases). This CDR3 has 16 amino acids. The germline CDR1 and CDR2 sequences are SGHTA and FQGTGA. The V and J ends lost 1 base and 2 bases respectively, with 14 bases between them. The CDR3 bases are TGTGCCAGCAGCTTAAACGCAGGGACCGTAAACACTGAAGCTTTCTTT. Amino acids: CASSLNAGTVNTEAFF.

This clonotype was counted at least ten times. The chain carries TRBV10-3 and TRBJ1-5; D is perhaps TRBD1 (5 bases). Germline CDR1 and CDR2: ENHRY and SYGVKD. The germline V and J ends were trimmed by 0 bases and 0 bases, with 12 bases remaining between them. This CDR3 spans 17 amino acids. The DNA of the CDR3 is TGTGCCATCAGTGAGTCGGGGGGGTTATCTAGCAATCAGCCCCAGCATTTT. Amino acids: CAISESGGLSSNQPQHF.

The chain combines TRBV29-1 with TRBJ1-1; 7 bases match TRBD1. This CDR3 contains 14 residues. Trimming cost V 3 bases and J 6 bases; bases outside gene matches: 10. CDR1 and CDR2 (germline): SQVTM, ANQGSEA. CDR3 bases: TGCAGCGTTGATGGTGTAGGGGGCAACTCTGAAGCTTTCTTT. Encoded protein: CSVDGVGGNSEAFF. The full variable domain, in which reference TRBV29-1 and TRBJ1-1 provide the parts outside the CDR3, is SAVISQKPSRDICQRGTSLTIQCQVDSQVTMMFWYRQQPGQSLTLIATANQGSEATYESGFVIDKFPISRPNLTFSTLTVSNMSPEDSSIYLCSVDGVGGNSEAFFGQGTRLTVV.

This clonotype was recorded at least ten times. The chain joins TRBV29-1 to TRBJ1-1; 10 nucleotides agree with TRBD1. V shed 4 bases and J 0 bases; nucleotides not matched to a gene: 2. Germline V gives CDR1 SQVTM, CDR2 ANQGSEA. This CDR3 spans 14 amino acids. CDR3 nucleotides: TGCAGCGTTGGGGACAGGGGCATGAACACTGAAGCTTTCTTT. This encodes CSVGDRGMNTEAFF.

This clonotype occurred many times. The rearrangement joins TRBV2 to TRBJ2-7, with a possible D match to TRBD2 (6 bases). The CDR3 contains 13 residues. CDR1 is SNHLY, CDR2 FYNNEI, per germline. The V and J ends lost 11 bases and 0 bases respectively, with 14 bases between them. This CDR3 reads CAGKEGYSYEQYF. The DNA for the CDR3 is TGTGCCGGAAAGGAGGGATACTCCTACGAGCAGTACTTC.

The table lists this clonotype with many counts. The chain has TRBV7-3 and TRBJ1-2; D not certain. Germline CDR1 and CDR2: SGHTA and FQGTGA. The ends were cut back, 5 bases at V and 4 bases at J, with 11 bases in the middle. The CDR3 covers 13 residues. The CDR3 coding sequence is TGTGCCAGCAGCCCCGGAAGTGGCTATGGCTACACCTTC. This gives the protein CASSPGSGYGYTF.

In this sample, this clonotype turned up a few times. The chain recombines TRBV6-5 with TRBJ2-2, with 9 nucleotides matching TRBD2. V shed 0 bases and J 5 bases; nucleotides not matched to a gene: 4. Germline lookup yields CDR1 MNHEY and CDR2 SVGAGI. The CDR3 extends over 16 amino acids. The CDR3 DNA is TGTGCCAGCAGTTACTCTCTAGCGGGGAGGACCGGGGAGCTGTTTTTT. Translating gives CASSYSLAGRTGELFF.

About this clonotype itself: The junction departs from the called germline gene at one end, perhaps through a read error. The genes are TRBV7-2 and TRBJ1-4, with D unresolved. CDR1 SGHTA and CDR2 FQGNSA come from the germline V gene. The CDR3 contains 16 residues. The CDR3 DNA follows: TGTGCCAGCAGCTTAGGAATGGACGAGCCTCGGGAAACACTGTTTTTT. Translating gives CASSLGMDEPRETLFF.

Many counts were recorded for this clonotype. The rearrangement links TRBV10-1 to TRBJ1-1, with D perhaps TRBD1 (5 bases). Germline-derived CDR1 and CDR2 are WNHNN and SYGVQD (reference sequence). Deletions cut 2 bases from V and 0 bases from J, with 10 bases between. The CDR3 totals 15 residues. CDR3 sequence reads: CASSEKGNLNTEAFF. For the CDR3, the DNA is TGCGCCAGCAGTGAGAAGGGGAACTTGAACACTGAAGCTTTCTTT.

Comment on this clonotype: This may stem from a read error, because a much larger clone lies one nucleotide away. This chain joins TRBV7-6 and TRBJ1-5; 8 bases align to TRBD1. V gave up 4 bases and J gave up 4 bases; unmatched junction bases: 9. The CDR3 loop spans 16 amino acids. The germline gives CDR1 SGHVS, CDR2 FNYEAQ. The CDR3 is CASSSGQGRWNQPQHF. As DNA, the CDR3 is TGTGCCAGCAGCTCTGGACAGGGTCGTTGGAATCAGCCCCAGCATTTT.

This chain connects TRBV13 to TRBJ2-7; TRBD1 or TRBD2 may be the D gene (5 bases each). The CDR3 is made up of 14 amino acids. CDR1 is PRHDT, CDR2 FYEKMQ, per germline (reference sequence). The ends were cut back, 5 bases at V and 7 bases at J, with 18 bases in the middle. The CDR3 coding sequence is TGTGCCAGCAGCCCGGGGACCTATCTGGGGGAGCAGTACTTC. Translation gives CASSPGTYLGEQYF.

This rearrangement joins TRBV20-1 to TRBJ2-5, with D perhaps being TRBD1 or TRBD2 (5 bases each). V lost 0 bases, J lost 5 bases, and 16 bases lay in between. The CDR3 contains 15 residues. The germline CDR1 and CDR2 sequences are DFQATT and SNEGSKA (reference sequence). CDR3 nucleotide sequence: TGCAGTGCTAGAGATCCTGGGACGGGAACGGAGACCCAGTACTTC. Protein product: CSARDPGTGTETQYF.

This clonotype appeared a few times. The chain recombines TRBV6-1 with TRBJ1-5; maybe TRBD1 (6 bases). V lost 4 bases to trimming and J lost 0 bases, with 19 bases between them. The CDR3 is 18 amino acids. Per germline, CDR1 MNHNS and CDR2 SASEGT. The CDR3 DNA is TGTGCCAGCAGTGTACGAGCCGGGACAAGGATTAGCAATCAGCCCCAGCATTTT. Translating it yields CASSVRAGTRISNQPQHF.

This clonotype was counted many times. V and J are TRBV7-2 and TRBJ1-5, with D unresolved. This CDR3 has 15 amino acids. The germline V gene encodes CDR1 SGHTA and CDR2 FQGNSA. V was shortened by 0 bases and J by 4 bases, with 10 bases between the two germline ends. CDR3 amino acids: CASSLAVEVNQPQHF. CDR3 coding DNA: TGTGCCAGCAGCTTAGCGGTCGAGGTTAATCAGCCCCAGCATTTT.

The chain employs TRBV5-6 and TRBJ2-7, with D possibly being TRBD1 (6 bases). CDR1 is SGHDT and CDR2 is YYEEEE in the germline V gene. Trimming shortened V by 2 bases and J by 6 bases, and 24 bases separated the two germline ends. This CDR3 comprises 17 residues. This chain's CDR3 is CASSFVLQRQAPIEQYF. CDR3 sequence (DNA): TGTGCCAGCAGCTTCGTTCTCCAGAGACAGGCTCCGATCGAGCAGTACTTC.

This clonotype came up many times. The V call is TRBV12-3 or TRBV12-4, the J call TRBJ1-1; TRBD1 is a possible D gene (5 bases). V lost 8 bases to trimming and J lost 3 bases, with 10 bases between them. The CDR3 is made up of 12 amino acids. CDR3 nucleotides: TGTGCCAGCCGGTGGGGGGACACTGAAGCTTTCTTT. It encodes CASRWGDTEAFF.

This clonotype was counted at least ten times. Here the CDR3 reads CASSADPGQGASGANVLTF. The CDR3 coding sequence is TGTGCCAGCAGCGCAGACCCGGGACAGGGGGCGTCTGGGGCCAACGTCCTGACTTTC. The genes are TRBV9 and TRBJ2-6; TRBD1 agrees at 12 bases. The germline V gene encodes CDR1 SGDLS and CDR2 YYNGEE. There are 19 residues in the CDR3. With V trimmed by 3 bases and J by 1 base, 8 bases remained unmatched.

In this sample, this clonotype turned up many times. This sequence joins TRBV7-2 and TRBJ1-6; D gene ambiguous. Germline-derived CDR1 and CDR2 are SGHTA and FQGNSA. The CDR3 is 15 residues long. V was pared by 1 base and J by 7 bases, with 11 bases between. As DNA, the CDR3 is TGTGCCAGCAGCTTAGGTCAGGCCTCGAATTCACCCCTCCACTTT. Protein: CASSLGQASNSPLHF. Looking up the rest from reference TRBV7-2 and TRBJ1-6 gives the full variable domain: GAGVSQSPSNKVTEKGKDVELRCDPISGHTALYWYRQSLGQGLEFLIYFQGNSAPDKSGLPSDRFSAERTGGSVSTLTIQRTQQEDSAVYLCASSLGQASNSPLHFGNGTRLTVT.

This clonotype showed up many times. The V gene is TRBV19, the J gene TRBJ1-6; 9 bases match TRBD1. This CDR3 has 16 amino acids. V lost 5 bases and J lost 3; bases outside the gene matches: 5. Germline assignment: CDR1 LNHDA and CDR2 SQIVND (reference sequence). The CDR3 loop is CASSLRTGVYNSPLHF. Here the CDR3 DNA reads TGTGCCAGTAGTCTCCGGACAGGGGTCTATAATTCACCCCTCCACTTT.

The chain joins TRBV6-2 or TRBV6-3 to TRBJ1-5, with D possibly being TRBD1 (5 bases). The CDR3 sequence is 13 residues long. Trimming stripped 7 bases from V and 4 bases from J, with 11 bases between. Germline CDR1 and CDR2: MNHEY and SVGEGT. This CDR3 reads CASTGWGNQPQHF. For the CDR3, the DNA is TGTGCCAGCACCGGGTGGGGGAATCAGCCCCAGCATTTT.

This clonotype has ten or more counts. The chain is built from TRBV6-5 and TRBJ2-6; maybe TRBD1 (6 bases). The CDR3 runs to 15 residues. From germline, CDR1 is MNHEY and CDR2 SVGAGI. Trimming removed 6 bases from V and 0 bases from J, with 9 bases in between. The CDR3, as DNA: TGTGCCAGCAGGACAGGACACTCTGGGGCCAACGTCCTGACTTTC. Its protein product is CASRTGHSGANVLTF.

The V and J genes are TRBV7-2 and TRBJ1-4, with 7 bases matching TRBD1. The CDR3 runs 15 residues. Trimming removed 5 bases from V and 3 bases from J; junction bases left unmatched: 6. In germline, CDR1 is SGHTA, CDR2 FQGNSA. This chain's CDR3 is CASSQPGTANEKLFF. The CDR3 DNA reads as TGTGCCAGCAGCCAGCCCGGGACAGCTAATGAAAAACTGTTTTTT.

This clonotype showed up just a few times. This CDR3 reads CASRTGTGRYSNQPQHF. CDR3 in DNA: TGTGCCAGTAGGACTGGGACAGGGCGCTATAGCAATCAGCCCCAGCATTTT. The chain links TRBV19 to TRBJ1-5; 9 positions match TRBD1. J lost 0 bases, V lost 6 bases, and 9 bases had no gene match. In germline, CDR1 is LNHDA, CDR2 SQIVND (reference sequence). There are 17 residues in the CDR3.